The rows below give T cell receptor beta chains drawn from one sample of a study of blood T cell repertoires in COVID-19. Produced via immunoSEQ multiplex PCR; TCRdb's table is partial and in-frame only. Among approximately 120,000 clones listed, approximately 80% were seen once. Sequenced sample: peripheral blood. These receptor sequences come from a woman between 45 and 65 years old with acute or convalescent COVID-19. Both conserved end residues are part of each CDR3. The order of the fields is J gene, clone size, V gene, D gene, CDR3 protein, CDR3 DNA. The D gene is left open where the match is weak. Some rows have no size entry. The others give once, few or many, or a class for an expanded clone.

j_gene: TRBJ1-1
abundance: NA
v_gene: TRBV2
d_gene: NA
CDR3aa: CASSEQGLAMNTEAFF
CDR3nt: TGTGCCAGCAGTGAACAGGGTCTGGCCATGAACACTGAAGCTTTCTTT

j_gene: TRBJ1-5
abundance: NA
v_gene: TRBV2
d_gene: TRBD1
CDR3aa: CASRFRDRSQPQHF
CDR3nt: TGTGCCAGCAGGTTCCGGGACAGATCACAGCCCCAGCATTTT

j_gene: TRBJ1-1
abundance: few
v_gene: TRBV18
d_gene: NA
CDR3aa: CASSPRVPDKGKSEAFF
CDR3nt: TGTGCCAGCTCTCCCAGGGTCCCGGACAAGGGAAAGTCTGAAGCTTTCTTT

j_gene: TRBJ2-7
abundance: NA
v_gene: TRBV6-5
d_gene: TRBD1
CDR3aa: CASTRQGTGYEQYF
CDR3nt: TGTGCCAGCACCAGACAGGGGACGGGCTACGAGCAGTACTTC

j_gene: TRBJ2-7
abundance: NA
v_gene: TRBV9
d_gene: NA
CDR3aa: CASSSQSGVYEQYF
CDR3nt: TGTGCCAGCAGCTCCCAATCAGGGGTCTACGAGCAGTACTTC

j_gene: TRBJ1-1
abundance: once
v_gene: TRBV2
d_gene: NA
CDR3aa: CASSGQGGGTEAFF
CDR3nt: TGTGCCAGCAGTGGGCAGGGAGGGGGCACTGAAGCTTTCTTT

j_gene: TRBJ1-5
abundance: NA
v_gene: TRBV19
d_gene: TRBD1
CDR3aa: CASSIRQGRGNQPQHF
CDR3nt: TGTGCCAGTAGTATAAGACAGGGGAGAGGCAATCAGCCCCAGCATTTT

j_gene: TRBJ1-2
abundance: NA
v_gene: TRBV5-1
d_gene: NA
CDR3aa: CASSREGASYGYTF
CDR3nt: TGCGCCAGCAGTCGGGAGGGAGCCTCCTATGGCTACACCTTC

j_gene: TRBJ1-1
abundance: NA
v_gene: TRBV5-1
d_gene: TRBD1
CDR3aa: CASSSGQDNTEAFF
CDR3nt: TGCGCCAGCAGCTCGGGACAGGATAACACTGAAGCTTTCTTT

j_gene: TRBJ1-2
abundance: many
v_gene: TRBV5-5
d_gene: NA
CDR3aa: CASSLRGAEYGYTF
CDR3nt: TGTGCCAGCAGCTTGCGGGGAGCGGAGTATGGCTACACCTTC

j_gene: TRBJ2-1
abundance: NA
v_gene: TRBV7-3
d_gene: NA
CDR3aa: CASSPGTYNEQFF
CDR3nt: TGTGCCAGCAGCCCGGGGACCTACAATGAGCAGTTCTTC

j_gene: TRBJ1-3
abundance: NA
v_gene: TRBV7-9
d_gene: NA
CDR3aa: CASSRDINLAGNTIYF
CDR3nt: TGTGCCAGCAGCCGGGACATCAATTTGGCTGGAAACACCATATATTTT

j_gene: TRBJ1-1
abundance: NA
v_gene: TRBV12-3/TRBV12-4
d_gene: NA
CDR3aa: CASSFQSTEAFF
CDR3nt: TGTGCCAGCAGTTTTCAGTCCACTGAAGCTTTCTTT

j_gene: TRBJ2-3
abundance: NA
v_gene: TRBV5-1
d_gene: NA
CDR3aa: CASSKRSWSDTQYF
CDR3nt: TGCGCCAGCAGCAAGCGGTCCTGGAGCGATACGCAGTATTTT

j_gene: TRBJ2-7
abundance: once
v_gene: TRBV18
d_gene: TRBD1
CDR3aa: CASSPLQGVYEQYF
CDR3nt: TGTGCCAGCTCACCACTTCAGGGGGTGTACGAGCAGTACTTC

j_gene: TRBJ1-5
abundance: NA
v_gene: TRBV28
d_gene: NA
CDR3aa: CASSLSGAGKPQHF
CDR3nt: TGTGCCAGCAGTTTATCCGGTGCAGGGAAGCCCCAGCATTTT

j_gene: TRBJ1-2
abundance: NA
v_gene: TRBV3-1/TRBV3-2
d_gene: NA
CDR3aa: CASSQVAESYTF
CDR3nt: TGTGCCAGCAGCCAAGTGGCCGAAAGCTACACCTTC

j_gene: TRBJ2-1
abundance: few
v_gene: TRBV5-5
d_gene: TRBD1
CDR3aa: CASSTEGRTGIF
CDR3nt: TGTGCCAGCAGTACCGAGGGCAGGACAGGGATCTTC

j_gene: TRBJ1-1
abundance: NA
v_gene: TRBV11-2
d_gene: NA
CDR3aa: CASSLVYRSLNTEAFF
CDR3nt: TGTGCCAGCAGCTTAGTGTACAGATCCTTGAACACTGAAGCTTTCTTT

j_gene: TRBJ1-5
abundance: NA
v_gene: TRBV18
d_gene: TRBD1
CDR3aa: CASSGLTGGNQPQHF
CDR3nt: TGTGCCAGCTCAGGTTTGACAGGGGGCAATCAGCCCCAGCATTTT

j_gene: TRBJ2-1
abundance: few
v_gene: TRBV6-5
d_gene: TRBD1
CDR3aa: CASSFGGTGESEQFF
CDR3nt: TGTGCCAGCAGTTTTGGGGGGACAGGGGAGAGTGAGCAGTTCTTC

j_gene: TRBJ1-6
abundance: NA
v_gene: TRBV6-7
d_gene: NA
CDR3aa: CASSSNPRTVQSYNSPLHF
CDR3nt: TGTGCCAGCAGTTCCAACCCTAGGACAGTCCAATCCTATAATTCACCCCTCCACTTT